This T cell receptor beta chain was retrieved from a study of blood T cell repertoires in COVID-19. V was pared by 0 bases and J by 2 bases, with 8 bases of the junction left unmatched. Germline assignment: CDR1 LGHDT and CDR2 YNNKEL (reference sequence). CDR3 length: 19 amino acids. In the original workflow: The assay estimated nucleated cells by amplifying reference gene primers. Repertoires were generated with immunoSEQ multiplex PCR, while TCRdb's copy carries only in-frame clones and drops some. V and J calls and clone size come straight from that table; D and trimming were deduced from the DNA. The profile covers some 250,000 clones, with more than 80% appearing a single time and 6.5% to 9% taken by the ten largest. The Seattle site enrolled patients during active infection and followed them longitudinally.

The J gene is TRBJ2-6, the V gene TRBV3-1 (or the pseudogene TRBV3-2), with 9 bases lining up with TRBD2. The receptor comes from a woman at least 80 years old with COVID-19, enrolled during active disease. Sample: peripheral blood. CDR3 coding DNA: TGTGCCAGCAGCCAAGATTATCGCGGGGGGGCGGCTGGGGCCAACGTCCTGACTTTC. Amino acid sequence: CASSQDYRGGAAGANVLTF.